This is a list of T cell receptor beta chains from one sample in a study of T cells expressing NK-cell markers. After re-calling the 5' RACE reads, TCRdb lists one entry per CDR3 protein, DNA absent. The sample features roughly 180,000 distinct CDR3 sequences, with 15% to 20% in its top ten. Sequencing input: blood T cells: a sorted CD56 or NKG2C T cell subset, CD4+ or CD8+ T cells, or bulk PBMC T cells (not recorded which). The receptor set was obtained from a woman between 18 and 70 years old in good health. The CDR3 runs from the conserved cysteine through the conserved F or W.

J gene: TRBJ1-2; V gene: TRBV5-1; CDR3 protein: CASSRGQGASDGYTF
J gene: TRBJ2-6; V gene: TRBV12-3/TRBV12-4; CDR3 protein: CASSPSGANVLTF
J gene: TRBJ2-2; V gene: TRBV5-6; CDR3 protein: CASSSYGDTGELFF
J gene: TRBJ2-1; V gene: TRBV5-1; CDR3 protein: CASSRGLAGGSEEQFF
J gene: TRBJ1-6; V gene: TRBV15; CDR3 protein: CATSSASESPLHF
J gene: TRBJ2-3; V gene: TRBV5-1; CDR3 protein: CASSLPAVSSTDTQYF
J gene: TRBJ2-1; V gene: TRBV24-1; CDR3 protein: CATSGPGQGLREQFF
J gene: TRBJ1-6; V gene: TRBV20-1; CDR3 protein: CSASPQGLNSPLHF
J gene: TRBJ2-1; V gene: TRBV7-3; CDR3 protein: CASSLTPTDSNEQFF
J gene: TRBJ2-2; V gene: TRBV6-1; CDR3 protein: CASSRGQGIGELFF
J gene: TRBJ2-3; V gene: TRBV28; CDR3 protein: CASSSHNSGNAGTDTQYF
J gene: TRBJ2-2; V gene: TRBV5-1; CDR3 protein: CASSLGQNTGELFF
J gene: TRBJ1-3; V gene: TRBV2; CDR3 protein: CASSDLLWILSGNTIYF